This T cell receptor beta chain was obtained from a study of CD8 T cells in Susac syndrome. The authors reverse transcribed roughly 0.5 to 1 ug RNA with random hexamers. An immunoSEQ multiplex PCR generated amplified TCR beta CDR3 products spanning 54 Vbeta and 13 Jbeta. One entry per CDR3 protein results from TCRdb running MiXCR on the immunoSEQ multiplex PCR reads. Among 55,000 to 70,000 distinct CDR3 sequences listed, more than 85% were seen once. The controls were healthy donors who were matched for age and sex. V was clipped by 5 bases and J by 1 base, with 6 bases between them. The CDR3 is 12 residues long. From germline, CDR1 is GTSNPN and CDR2 SVGIG (reference sequence).

The rearrangement joins TRBV30 to TRBJ1-3; D gene unclear. Source material: CD8+ T cells from PBMCs. This sequence originates from a human donor in good health. The CDR3 sequence: CAWEESGNTIYF. The CDR3 coding sequence is TGTGCCTGGGAAGAGTCTGGAAACACCATATATTTT.